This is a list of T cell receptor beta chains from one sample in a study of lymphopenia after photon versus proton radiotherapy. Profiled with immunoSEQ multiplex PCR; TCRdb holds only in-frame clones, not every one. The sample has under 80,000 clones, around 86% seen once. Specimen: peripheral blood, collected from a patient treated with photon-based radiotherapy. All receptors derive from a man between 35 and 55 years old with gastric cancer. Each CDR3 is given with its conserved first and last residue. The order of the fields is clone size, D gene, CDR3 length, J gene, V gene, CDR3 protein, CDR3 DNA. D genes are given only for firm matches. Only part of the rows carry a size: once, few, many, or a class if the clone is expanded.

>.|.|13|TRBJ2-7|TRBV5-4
CASSQNLNYEQYF
TGTGCCAGCAGCCAGAATCTTAACTACGAGCAGTACTTC
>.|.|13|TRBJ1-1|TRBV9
CASSRQSDTEAFF
TGTGCCAGCAGCCGCCAGTCGGACACTGAAGCTTTCTTT
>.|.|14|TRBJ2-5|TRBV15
CATSRDQGQETQYF
TGTGCCACCAGCAGAGATCAGGGACAAGAGACCCAGTACTTC
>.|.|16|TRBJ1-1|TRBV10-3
CAISEGSGGGNTEAFF
TGTGCCATCAGTGAAGGATCGGGGGGTGGGAACACTGAAGCTTTCTTT
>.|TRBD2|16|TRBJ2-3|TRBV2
CASRTWTSGATDTQYF
TGTGCCAGCAGGACCTGGACTAGCGGGGCCACAGATACGCAGTATTTT
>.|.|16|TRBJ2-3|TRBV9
CASSTRTSLRTDTQYF
TGTGCCAGCAGCACCCGGACAAGCCTCCGCACAGATACGCAGTATTTT
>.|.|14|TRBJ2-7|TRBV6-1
CASGVAGAPYEQYF
TGTGCCAGCGGGGTTGCAGGGGCCCCCTACGAGCAGTACTTC
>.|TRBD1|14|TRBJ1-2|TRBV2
CASSSTGGAYGYTF
TGTGCCAGCAGTTCGACAGGGGGCGCCTATGGCTACACCTTC
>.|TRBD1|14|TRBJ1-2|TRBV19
CATVLDRGGYGYTF
TGTGCCACCGTTTTGGACAGGGGAGGTTATGGCTACACCTTC
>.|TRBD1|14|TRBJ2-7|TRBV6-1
CASIRTGASYEQYF
TGTGCCAGCATCCGGACAGGCGCCTCCTACGAGCAGTACTTC
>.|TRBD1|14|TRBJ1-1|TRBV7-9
CASSRQGMNTEAFF
TGTGCCAGCAGCAGACAGGGAATGAACACTGAAGCTTTCTTT
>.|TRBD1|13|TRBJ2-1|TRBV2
CASGGTGYNEQFF
TGTGCCAGCGGGGGGACAGGTTACAATGAGCAGTTCTTC
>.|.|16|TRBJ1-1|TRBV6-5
CASSYSFGQRNTEAFF
TGTGCCAGCAGTTACTCGTTCGGACAAAGGAACACTGAAGCTTTCTTT
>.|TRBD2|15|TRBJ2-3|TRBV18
CASSPPSSGGDTQYF
TGTGCCAGCTCACCACCGTCGAGCGGGGGCGATACGCAGTATTTT
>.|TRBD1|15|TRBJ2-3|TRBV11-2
CASSPGTVSTDTQYF
TGTGCCAGCAGCCCCGGGACAGTAAGCACAGATACGCAGTATTTT
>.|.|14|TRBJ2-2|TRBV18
CASSRERNTGELFF
TGTGCCAGCTCTCGGGAACGGAACACCGGGGAGCTGTTTTTT
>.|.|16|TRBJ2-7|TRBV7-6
CASSLAPSKPAYEQYF
TGTGCCAGCAGCTTAGCGCCCTCCAAACCCGCCTACGAGCAGTACTTC
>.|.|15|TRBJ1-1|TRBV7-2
CASSLPTRGNTEAFF
TGTGCCAGCAGCTTACCCACGAGGGGGAACACTGAAGCTTTCTTT
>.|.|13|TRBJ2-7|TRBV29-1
CSVRTFSSYEQYF
TGCAGCGTTAGGACCTTCTCCTCCTACGAGCAGTACTTC
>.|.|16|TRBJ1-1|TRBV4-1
CASSRFVGVVNTEAFF
TGCGCCAGCAGCCGGTTCGTCGGAGTCGTGAACACTGAAGCTTTCTTT
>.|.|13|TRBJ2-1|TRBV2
CASSEAGQHEQFF
TGTGCCAGCAGTGAGGCAGGACAGCATGAGCAGTTCTTC
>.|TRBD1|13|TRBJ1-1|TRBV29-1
CSAVGQGRTEAFF
TGCAGCGCTGTGGGACAGGGGAGGACTGAAGCTTTCTTT
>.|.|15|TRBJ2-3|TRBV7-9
CASSLGAGETDTQYF
TGTGCCAGCAGCTTAGGTGCAGGTGAAACAGATACGCAGTATTTT
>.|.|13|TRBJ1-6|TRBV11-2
CASEPGTQSPLHF
TGTGCCAGCGAACCGGGAACCCAGTCACCCCTCCACTTT
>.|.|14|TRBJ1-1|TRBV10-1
CASSGGQWNTEAFF
TGCGCCAGCAGTGGAGGACAGTGGAACACTGAAGCTTTCTTT
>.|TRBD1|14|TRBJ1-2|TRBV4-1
CTSSPTGGSYGYTF
TGCACCAGCAGCCCGACAGGGGGATCCTATGGCTACACCTTC
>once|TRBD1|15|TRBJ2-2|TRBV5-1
CASSRGETGVGELFF
TGCGCCAGCAGCCGGGGTGAGACAGGGGTCGGGGAGCTGTTTTTT
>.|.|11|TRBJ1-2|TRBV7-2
CASSIVGFYTF
TGTGCCAGCAGCATCGTCGGTTTCTACACCTTC
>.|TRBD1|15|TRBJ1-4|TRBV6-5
CASSTQGARGEKLFF
TGTGCCAGCAGCACACAGGGGGCCAGGGGGGAAAAACTGTTTTTT
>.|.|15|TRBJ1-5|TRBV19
CATRGGPSFNQPQHF
TGTGCCACCAGGGGTGGGCCATCTTTCAATCAGCCCCAGCATTTT
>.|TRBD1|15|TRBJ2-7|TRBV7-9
CASSPRQGRLYEQYF
TGTGCCAGCAGCCCCAGACAGGGGCGGTTGTACGAGCAGTACTTC
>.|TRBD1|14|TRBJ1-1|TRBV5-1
CASRAGGANTEAFF
TGCGCCAGCAGGGCAGGGGGCGCGAACACTGAAGCTTTCTTT
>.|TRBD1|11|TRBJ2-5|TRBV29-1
CSVYRGGTQYF
TGCAGCGTTTACAGGGGCGGGACCCAGTACTTC
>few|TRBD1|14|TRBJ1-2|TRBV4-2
CASSQAEGAYGYTF
TGTGCCAGCAGCCAAGCGGAGGGGGCCTATGGCTACACCTTC
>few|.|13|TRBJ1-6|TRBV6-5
CASSSLQHSPLHF
TGTGCCAGCAGTTCCCTTCAGCATTCACCCCTCCACTTT
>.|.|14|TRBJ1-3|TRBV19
CASSTRDSGNTIYF
TGTGCCAGTAGTACCCGAGACTCTGGAAACACCATATATTTT
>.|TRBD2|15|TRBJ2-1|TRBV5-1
CASSLTSGGPAGQFF
TGCGCCAGCAGCCTGACTAGCGGGGGGCCAGCAGGGCAGTTCTTC
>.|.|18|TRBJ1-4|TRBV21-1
CASSTRDRGTATNEKLFF
TGTGCCAGCAGCACCCGAGACAGGGGGACGGCAACTAATGAAAAACTGTTTTTT
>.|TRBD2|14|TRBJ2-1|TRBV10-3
CAIGGLAGYNEQFF
TGTGCCATCGGGGGACTAGCGGGATACAATGAGCAGTTCTTC
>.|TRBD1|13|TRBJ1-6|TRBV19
CASSTDREAPLHF
TGTGCCAGTAGTACTGACAGGGAGGCACCCCTCCACTTT
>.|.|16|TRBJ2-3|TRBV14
CASSQGAGTYTDTQYF
TGTGCCAGCAGCCAAGGGGCAGGGACCTACACAGATACGCAGTATTTT
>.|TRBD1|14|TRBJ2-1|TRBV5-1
CASSFGQGGNEQFF
TGCGCCAGCAGCTTCGGACAGGGGGGGAATGAGCAGTTCTTC
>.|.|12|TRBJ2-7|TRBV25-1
CASDSLGHEQYF
TGTGCCAGCGACAGTTTGGGGCACGAGCAGTACTTC
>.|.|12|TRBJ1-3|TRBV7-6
CASSSPGNTIYF
TGTGCCAGCAGCTCACCAGGAAACACCATATATTTT
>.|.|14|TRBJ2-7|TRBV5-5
CASSLLAGPYEQYF
TGTGCCAGCAGCTTGTTGGCAGGGCCCTACGAGCAGTACTTC